This entry describes one T cell receptor (beta chain). Antigen: not known. This entry comes from a study of cytomegalovirus exposure and HLA in healthy donors. Study-wide results and caveats: Presence/absence analysis assumed near-uniform sequencing depth across donors. Several of the most significant clusters were apparently associated with common viral pathogens in a later analysis.

This CDR3 has 17 amino acids. V gave up 1 base and J gave up 0 bases; unmatched junction bases: 7. Germline CDR1 SGHTA, CDR2 FQGNSA. A multiplex PCR was run with 60 Vbeta primers and 13 Jbeta primers. The protocol was immunoSEQ multiplex PCR, while the TCRdb copy is restricted to in-frame clones and leaves out a portion. The sample records 200,000 or so clones, 75% to 85% being singletons. Sequenced: PBMCs. The receptor's source is a male donor in good health and CMV-seropositive. V usage is TRBV7-2 and J usage is TRBJ2-3; the match to TRBD2 covers 7 bases. The CDR3 DNA reads as TGTGCCAGCAGCTTAGTGGGGGGAGGGTTAAGCACAGATACGCAGTATTTT. It codes for CASSLVGGGLSTDTQYF.